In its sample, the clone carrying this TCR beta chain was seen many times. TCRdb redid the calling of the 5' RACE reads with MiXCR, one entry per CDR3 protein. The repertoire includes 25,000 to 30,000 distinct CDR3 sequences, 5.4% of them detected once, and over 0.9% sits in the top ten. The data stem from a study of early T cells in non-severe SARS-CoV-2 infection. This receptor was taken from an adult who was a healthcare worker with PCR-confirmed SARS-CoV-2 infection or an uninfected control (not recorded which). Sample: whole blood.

CDR3 DNA sequence: TGTGCCAGCAGGGCGGGGCATGACAATGAGCAGTTCTTC. Protein: CASRAGHDNEQFF. The rearrangement uses TRBV9 and TRBJ2-1; the D gene is possibly TRBD2 (6 bases). V gave up 5 bases and J gave up 5 bases, with 11 bases separating them. The germline V gene encodes CDR1 SGDLS and CDR2 YYNGEE. CDR3 size: 13 residues.